One sample yielded the 22 T cell receptor beta chains listed below, sequenced in a study of shared clonotypes between healthy human individuals. Assay: immunoSEQ multiplex PCR; the TCRdb copy retains only in-frame clones and omits some. The table shows over a million clones, with roughly 96% occurring only once. What was sequenced was naive CD4+ T cells sorted from blood. Subset in this sample: CD45RA+ positively selected. Source of these receptors: a man aged 25 to 40 in good health.

This clone has just one count. The V and J genes are TRBV7-9 and TRBJ2-1, with D possibly being TRBD1 or TRBD2 (5 bases each). The germline CDR1 and CDR2 sequences are SEHNR and FQNEAQ (reference sequence). V gave up 5 bases and J gave up 4 bases, with 15 bases separating them. This CDR3 has 15 amino acids. CDR3 bases: TGTGCCAGCAGCGGGACCCTGGACTCATACAATGAGCAGTTCTTC. It is translated as CASSGTLDSYNEQFF.

The chain recombines TRBV5-4 with TRBJ2-3, with a possible D match to TRBD2 (6 bases). CDR3 size: 13 residues. V was shortened by 8 bases and J by 2 bases, with 12 bases between the two germline ends. Germline CDR1 reads SGHNT; CDR2 reads YYREEE (reference sequence). CDR3 DNA: TGTGCCAGTCGGGACTCGAACACAGATACGCAGTATTTT. It specifies CASRDSNTDTQYF.

The chain links TRBV19 to TRBJ1-1; D is perhaps TRBD1 (5 bases). V was trimmed by 4 bases and J by 4 bases, leaving 13 bases between them. The CDR3 loop spans 14 amino acids. Germline V gives CDR1 LNHDA, CDR2 SQIVND (reference sequence). CDR3 coding DNA: TGTGCCAGTAGTACCCCGGGGGGGAGCACTGAAGCTTTCTTT. Amino acid sequence: CASSTPGGSTEAFF.

V gene TRBV5-1 combines with J gene TRBJ2-1; D not certain. Germline V gene sequence: CDR1 SGHRS, CDR2 YFSETQ. Trimming removed 2 bases from V and 6 bases from J, with 9 bases in between. The CDR3 is 13 residues long. The CDR3 spells CASSFSSFNEQFF. The CDR3 DNA is TGCGCCAGCAGCTTTAGCAGTTTCAATGAGCAGTTCTTC.

The genes are TRBV7-9 and TRBJ1-5; TRBD1 matches 7 bases. V lost 5 bases and J lost 3; bases outside the gene matches: 4. Germline values: CDR1 SEHNR, CDR2 FQNEAQ (reference sequence). The CDR3 runs to 14 residues. CDR3 in DNA: TGTGCCAGCAGCATCACAGGGGACAATCAGCCCCAGCATTTT. Its translation: CASSITGDNQPQHF.

This rearrangement joins TRBV9 to TRBJ1-1, with a weak D call TRBD1 (5 bases). V was cut by 1 base and J by 1 base, with 8 bases left in between. CDR3 size: 14 residues. Germline CDR1 reads SGDLS; CDR2 reads YYNGEE. The CDR3 protein is CASSVYTGNTEAFF. CDR3 sequence (DNA): TGTGCCAGCAGCGTATACACAGGGAACACTGAAGCTTTCTTT.

This clone was seen only once. Compared with germline, one end of the junction differs, possibly owing to a read error. V gene TRBV2 combines with J gene TRBJ2-7; 8 bases match TRBD2. This CDR3 is built from 16 residues. Looked up from germline, CDR1 is SNHLY and CDR2 is FYNNEI. This CDR3 is CASPKRAGEASDEQYF. The CDR3, as DNA: TGTGCCAGTCCCAAACGAGCGGGAGAAGCCTCCGACGAGCAGTACTTC.

The chain carries TRBV5-5 and TRBJ1-4; D not resolved. V lost 0 bases, J lost 7 bases, and 10 bases lay in between. The CDR3 covers 14 residues. Germline lookup yields CDR1 SGHKS and CDR2 YYEKEE (reference sequence). The CDR3 spells CASSLVREGEKLFF. Here the CDR3 DNA reads TGTGCCAGCAGCTTGGTGCGGGAGGGTGAAAAACTGTTTTTT.

The chain uses TRBV6-6 and TRBJ2-7; 7 nucleotides align to TRBD1. The CDR3 has 14 residues. CDR1 MNHNY and CDR2 SVGAGI come from the germline V gene (reference sequence). The V segment lost 6 bases and the J segment 0 bases; nucleotides outside the gene matches: 5. The CDR3 DNA reads TGTGCCAGCAGGTCCGGGACAGCCTCCTACGAGCAGTACTTC. This translates into CASRSGTASYEQYF.

The chain combines TRBV28 with TRBJ1-1; the D gene is possibly TRBD1 (6 bases). Germline V CDR1 and CDR2: MDHEN, SYDVKM. CDR3 length equals 13 residues. V lost 1 base, J lost 9 bases, and 12 bases lay in between. Written as DNA, the CDR3 is TGTGCCAGCAGTTTATCGGTACAGGGCCAAGCTTTCTTT. This sequence encodes CASSLSVQGQAFF. Based on the CDR3 plus reference TRBV28 and TRBJ1-1, the full variable domain is DVKVTQSSRYLVKRTGEKVFLECVQDMDHENMFWYRQDPGLGLRLIYFSYDVKMKEKGDIPEGYSVSREKKERFSLILESASTNQTSMYLCASSLSVQGQAFFGQGTRLTVV.

The chain uses TRBV15 and TRBJ2-1; possible D gene TRBD1, 6 bases. Trimming cost V 5 bases and J 3 bases, with 8 bases left between them. The CDR3 has 13 amino acids. Germline-derived CDR1 and CDR2 are LNHNV and YYDKDF (reference sequence). The CDR3 coding sequence is TGTGCCACCAGCGGGGACATCTACAATGAGCAGTTCTTC. Translating it yields CATSGDIYNEQFF.

This clone showed up just a few times. The chain is built from TRBV28 and TRBJ2-7, with 9 nucleotides matching TRBD2. Looked up from germline, CDR1 is MDHEN and CDR2 is SYDVKM. This CDR3 spans 15 amino acids. Trimming removed 6 bases from V and 2 bases from J; junction bases left unmatched: 8. For the CDR3, the DNA is TGTGCCAGCAGCAATCCTAGCGGGATTCCCTACGAGCAGTACTTC. This encodes CASSNPSGIPYEQYF.

This clone was counted once. The CDR3 DNA follows: TGCGCCAGCGGGGGGGTGGCGGGAGCTTATAATGAGCAGTTCTTC. Translating it yields CASGGVAGAYNEQFF. The J gene is TRBJ2-1, the V gene TRBV10-2, with TRBD2 matching 7 bases. Per the germline V gene, CDR1 is WSHSY and CDR2 is SAAADI. The CDR3 extends over 15 amino acids. The trim removed 8 bases at V and 7 bases at J, leaving 14 bases unmatched.

The chain couples TRBV28 to TRBJ2-7; the D is unclear. CDR3 length: 12 residues. The germline V and J ends were trimmed by 7 bases and 3 bases, with 10 bases remaining between them. Germline V gives CDR1 MDHEN, CDR2 SYDVKM. CDR3 sequence (DNA): TGTGCCAGCACAAGCCACAACTACGAGCAGTACTTC. Its protein product is CASTSHNYEQYF.

This rearrangement joins TRBV19 to TRBJ1-2; possibly TRBD1 for D (5 bases). Trimming took 6 bases from V and 8 from J, leaving 13 bases between them. Germline CDR1 LNHDA, CDR2 SQIVND (reference sequence). This CDR3 spans 12 amino acids. This CDR3 reads CASRVPQGGYTF. The CDR3 nucleotides read TGTGCCAGTAGAGTTCCGCAGGGAGGCTACACCTTC.

The genes are TRBV28 and TRBJ2-7; 8 positions match TRBD2. CDR3 length: 16 residues. Germline CDR1 MDHEN, CDR2 SYDVKM. J lost 0 bases, V lost 4 bases, and 8 bases had no gene match. CDR3 in DNA: TGTGCCAGCAGTTCCAGCGGGAGCAGATACTCCTACGAGCAGTACTTC. Residues: CASSSSGSRYSYEQYF.

The V gene is TRBV11-2, the J gene TRBJ2-5; D could derive from TRBD1 or TRBD2 (5 bases each). In germline, CDR1 is SGHAT, CDR2 FQNNGV. V shed 4 bases and J shed 1 base, with 10 bases lying between them. The CDR3 is 14 residues long. The CDR3 nucleotides are TGTGCCAGCAGCTCCTCGAGGGGCCAAGAGACCCAGTACTTC. Translated: CASSSSRGQETQYF.

Here the CDR3 reads CASSPVGLLPVDTQYF. DNA of the CDR3: TGTGCCAGCAGCCCCGTGGGACTACTCCCCGTAGATACGCAGTATTTT. The rearrangement uses TRBV7-8 and TRBJ2-3; 7 bases are a match to TRBD2. The CDR3 totals 16 residues. V dropped 5 bases and J dropped 5; count of bases not matched to a gene: 13. The V gene's germline CDR1 is SGHVS and CDR2 FQNEAQ.

This chain connects TRBV28 to TRBJ2-7; no clear D. The CDR3 runs to 14 residues. Trimming took 2 bases from V and 0 from J, leaving 8 bases between them. Germline CDR1 and CDR2: MDHEN and SYDVKM. The CDR3 DNA follows: TGTGCCAGCAGTTTACTACAGCACTCCTACGAGCAGTACTTC. Protein product: CASSLLQHSYEQYF.

With respect to this clone: Relative to the germline gene, one junction end is altered; a read error may explain this. The V call is TRBV7-9, the J call TRBJ2-7, with 7 bases matching TRBD1. The V gene's germline CDR1 is SEHNR and CDR2 FQNEAQ (reference sequence). The CDR3 is 11 amino acids. The CDR3 region has the DNA TGTGCCAGCAGCGGTGGACAGGTCGTTCACTTC. Translation gives CASSGGQVVHF.

This chain joins TRBV9 and TRBJ2-7; unclear D gene. In germline, CDR1 is SGDLS, CDR2 YYNGEE. The CDR3 totals 12 residues. V was cut by 6 bases and J by 4 bases, with 11 bases left in between. Here the CDR3 DNA reads TGTGCCAGCACCTACTACGTTTACGAGCAGTACTTC. This codes for CASTYYVYEQYF.

The chain recombines TRBV7-2 with TRBJ1-1; the match to TRBD1 covers 7 bases. The CDR3 has 15 residues. V trimming: 3 bases; J trimming: 2 bases; junction bases outside the gene matches: 6. From germline, CDR1 is SGHTA and CDR2 FQGNSA. Written as DNA, the CDR3 is TGTGCCAGCAGCTTGCAGGGGGACCTAAACACTGAAGCTTTCTTT. It codes for CASSLQGDLNTEAFF.